Listed here are 23 T cell receptor beta chains from one sample, sequenced in a study of OX40 agonist ivuxolimab in advanced cancers. Library preparation employed the immunoSEQ multiplex PCR assay. TCRdb retrieved this table from immuneACCESS and kept in-frame rearrangements only. Not all clones are present; in checked studies, unresolved V genes account for under half, and no reason is known for the remainder. A total of about 77,000 clones appear in this sample, about 85% of them only once. Of the sample, under 0.75% falls within the top ten clones. Sequenced here: CD4+ or CD8+ T cells sorted from blood, sampled in a trial of the OX40 agonist ivuxolimab. These receptor sequences come from an adult with an advanced solid tumor such as melanoma, head and neck, liver or kidney cancer.

This clone was seen once. Other DNA sequences from this sample encode an identical CDR3 as well. This rearrangement joins TRBV2 to TRBJ1-5; 9 nucleotides line up with TRBD1. With 3 bases clipped from V and 7 bases from J, the junction kept 4 bases outside the gene matches. CDR3 length: 14 residues. The germline V gene has CDR1 SNHLY and CDR2 FYNNEI. The DNA of the CDR3 is TGTGCCAGCAGTGAGGGACAGGGCGGACAGCCCCAGCATTTT. Its protein product is CASSEGQGGQPQHF.

The CDR3 bases are TGTGCCAGCAACCAATTAGCGAGGGATTCTGCGCAGTACTTC. This gives the protein CASNQLARDSAQYF. The chain couples TRBV11-2 to TRBJ2-7; D is perhaps TRBD2 (5 bases). Germline V gene sequence: CDR1 SGHAT, CDR2 FQNNGV. The germline V and J ends were trimmed by 7 bases and 9 bases, with 22 bases remaining between them. The CDR3 runs 14 residues.

This chain links TRBV13 with TRBJ1-4; D is perhaps TRBD1 (5 bases). The CDR3 runs 14 residues. The germline gives CDR1 PRHDT, CDR2 FYEKMQ (reference sequence). Trimming pared 5 bases from V and 9 bases from J, leaving 16 bases between. CDR3 in amino acids: CASSLRGGMKKLFF. CDR3 nucleotides: TGTGCCAGCAGCCTAAGGGGCGGAATGAAAAAACTGTTTTTT.

The chain joins TRBV4-3 to TRBJ1-5, with TRBD1 as a possible D gene (5 bases). Trimming removed 0 bases from V and 6 bases from J, with 12 bases in between. The germline V gene has CDR1 LGHNA and CDR2 YSLEER. There are 15 residues in the CDR3. This chain's CDR3 is CASSQDVGGTQPQHF. CDR3 coding DNA: TGCGCCAGCAGCCAAGATGTCGGGGGGACTCAGCCCCAGCATTTT.

The rearrangement uses TRBV6-5 and TRBJ2-3; D not resolved. The CDR3 loop spans 15 amino acids. Trimming cost V 0 bases and J 0 bases, with 7 bases left between them. Germline CDR1 and CDR2: MNHEY and SVGAGI. The CDR3: CASSYSTPSTDTQYF. Here the CDR3 DNA reads TGTGCCAGCAGTTACTCGACACCGAGCACAGATACGCAGTATTTT.

The rearrangement joins TRBV19 to TRBJ1-1; 10 bases fit TRBD1. The CDR3 loop spans 19 amino acids. CDR1 is LNHDA and CDR2 is SQIVND in the germline V gene (reference sequence). V dropped 1 base and J dropped 0; count of bases not matched to a gene: 11. This CDR3 is CASSIVADRGQNLNTEAFF. The CDR3, as DNA: TGTGCCAGTAGTATAGTCGCCGACAGGGGGCAAAACCTGAACACTGAAGCTTTCTTT.

This clone appeared a few times. The V call is TRBV7-9, the J call TRBJ2-7; the D is unclear. Per germline, CDR1 SEHNR and CDR2 FQNEAQ (reference sequence). The CDR3 has 12 amino acids. Trimming left V 5 bases short and J 2 bases short, with 7 bases between. The CDR3 DNA follows: TGTGCCAGCAGCCGGGCACCCTACGAGCAGTACTTC. Translation gives CASSRAPYEQYF.

The chain combines TRBV19 with TRBJ1-2; no definite D call. The CDR3 runs to 15 residues. Per the germline V gene, CDR1 is LNHDA and CDR2 is SQIVND (reference sequence). Trimming left V 1 base short and J 3 bases short, with 12 bases between. CDR3 protein: CASSIGGTFDYGYTF. CDR3 DNA: TGTGCCAGTAGTATAGGAGGAACCTTCGACTATGGCTACACCTTC.

The rearrangement joins TRBV11-3 to TRBJ1-2; 7 bases align to TRBD1. From germline, CDR1 is SGHNT and CDR2 YENEEA. The ends lost 0 bases at V and 7 bases at J; junction bases unmatched: 11. This CDR3 is 16 amino acids long. The CDR3 region is CASSLDRGLMVGGYTF. The CDR3 DNA reads as TGTGCCAGCAGCTTAGACAGGGGGTTAATGGTTGGTGGCTACACCTTC.

The chain has TRBV6-5 and TRBJ2-3, with D hard to call. The CDR3 sequence is 14 residues long. Germline CDR1 reads MNHEY; CDR2 reads SVGAGI. The V gene lost 4 bases and the J gene lost 3 bases, with 11 bases spanning the gap. CDR3 nucleotides: TGTGCCAGCAGTTCGCGCCTCGAGACAGATACGCAGTATTTT. This sequence encodes CASSSRLETDTQYF.

This clone showed up just once. The chain is built from TRBV18 and TRBJ1-5; D ambiguous. V shed 3 bases and J shed 5 bases, with 8 bases lying between them. The germline CDR1 and CDR2 sequences are KGHSH and LQKENI. This CDR3 is built from 13 residues. The CDR3: CASSPGPDQPQHF. The CDR3 region has the DNA TGTGCCAGCTCACCGGGCCCCGATCAGCCCCAGCATTTT.

This sequence joins TRBV6-1 and TRBJ1-6; D unclear. The V end was cut by 2 bases, the J end by 4 bases, with 9 bases between. Germline V gene sequence: CDR1 MNHNS, CDR2 SASEGT. The length of the CDR3 is 15 residues. The CDR3, as DNA: TGTGCCAGCAGTGAACCCGGGAAATATAATTCACCCCTCCACTTT. Translation: CASSEPGKYNSPLHF.

The V and J genes are TRBV7-2 and TRBJ2-2, with no clear D. Germline V gene data show CDR1 as SGHTA and CDR2 as FQGNSA. The CDR3 runs 17 residues. V dropped 2 bases and J dropped 0 bases, with 13 bases sitting between them. As DNA, the CDR3 is TGTGCCAGCAGCTTAAACCCCGGTGTAGCGAACACCGGGGAGCTGTTTTTT. It specifies CASSLNPGVANTGELFF.

The rearrangement joins TRBV6-5 to TRBJ1-6; 7 positions agree with TRBD1. V trimming: 4 bases; J trimming: 10 bases; junction bases outside the gene matches: 7. Looked up from germline, CDR1 is MNHEY and CDR2 is SVGAGI. This CDR3 contains 14 residues. The CDR3 DNA is TGTGCCAGCAGTTTGGAGGGGGCAAGCTCACCCCTCCACTTT. It encodes CASSLEGASSPLHF.

The chain joins TRBV6-6 to TRBJ2-5, with 7 bases matching TRBD1. The CDR3 runs to 13 residues. Per the germline V gene, CDR1 is MNHNY and CDR2 is SVGAGI (reference sequence). With V trimmed by 7 bases and J by 1 base, 3 bases remained unmatched. CDR3 bases: TGTGCCAGCAAGGGGACAGCCCAAGAGACCCAGTACTTC. It specifies CASKGTAQETQYF.

The V call is TRBV7-2, the J call TRBJ1-5; a possible D gene is TRBD1 (6 bases). Germline V gene data show CDR1 as SGHTA and CDR2 as FQGNSA. V gave up 5 bases and J gave up 4 bases, with 15 bases separating them. The CDR3 length is 15 residues. The CDR3 spells CASSPQGTYNQPQHF. In DNA form, the CDR3 reads TGTGCCAGCAGCCCGCAGGGGACTTATAATCAGCCCCAGCATTTT.

V gene TRBV27 combines with J gene TRBJ2-6; the match to TRBD1 covers 8 bases. The CDR3 runs to 17 residues. Trimming removed 6 bases from V and 0 bases from J; junction bases left unmatched: 7. In germline, CDR1 is MNHEY, CDR2 SMNVEV (reference sequence). The CDR3 DNA sequence: TGTGCCAGCAGCGAGACAGGGGTTAGCTCTGGGGCCAACGTCCTGACTTTC. It is translated as CASSETGVSSGANVLTF.

The chain uses TRBV5-6 and TRBJ2-3, with 11 positions matching TRBD1. V shed 0 bases and J 1 base; nucleotides not matched to a gene: 4. This CDR3 contains 17 residues. Per the germline V gene, CDR1 is SGHDT and CDR2 is YYEEEE. CDR3: CASSLAGTGGGTDTQYF. The DNA of the CDR3 is TGTGCCAGCAGCTTGGCCGGGACAGGGGGAGGCACAGATACGCAGTATTTT.

In this sample, this clone turned up a few times. This chain links TRBV7-9 with TRBJ1-3, with TRBD1 as a possible D gene (6 bases). CDR1 and CDR2 from the germline V gene are SEHNR and FQNEAQ (reference sequence). The V and J ends lost 3 bases and 0 bases respectively, with 9 bases between them. The CDR3 extends over 15 amino acids. CDR3 nucleotide sequence: TGTGCCAGCAGCTTCACAGGGAACTCTGGAAACACCATATATTTT. Its protein is CASSFTGNSGNTIYF.

J is TRBJ2-2 and V is TRBV7-2; no firm D call. Germline values: CDR1 SGHTA, CDR2 FQGNSA. The CDR3 totals 15 residues. V lost 6 bases, J lost 4 bases, and 15 bases lay in between. CDR3 coding DNA: TGTGCCAGCAGAGGCGGACGGGTTTCCACCGGGGAGCTGTTTTTT. Its translation: CASRGGRVSTGELFF.

V is TRBV19 and J is TRBJ1-3; 8 positions agree with TRBD1. Germline values: CDR1 LNHDA, CDR2 SQIVND (reference sequence). V lost 4 bases and J lost 5; bases outside the gene matches: 7. The CDR3 runs 15 residues. CDR3 sequence (DNA): TGTGCCAGTAGTACCGGACAGGGTACGCGAAACACCATATATTTT. The encoded protein is CASSTGQGTRNTIYF. Looking up the rest from reference TRBV19 and TRBJ1-3 gives the full variable domain: DGGITQSPKYLFRKEGQNVTLSCEQNLNHDAMYWYRQDPGQGLRLIYYSQIVNDFQKGDIAEGYSVSREKKESFPLTVTSAQKNPTAFYLCASSTGQGTRNTIYFGEGSWLTVV.

V usage is TRBV7-2 and J usage is TRBJ1-4; D remains ambiguous. This CDR3 is built from 14 residues. Germline V gene data show CDR1 as SGHTA and CDR2 as FQGNSA. Trimming took off 0 bases at V and 13 bases at J, with 15 bases between the two ends. Here the CDR3 DNA reads TGTGCCAGCAGCTTAGCCCTCTCCTGGGTAGGACTGTTTTTT. This gives the protein CASSLALSWVGLFF.

The genes are TRBV7-9 and TRBJ2-5; no firm D call. The V gene's germline CDR1 is SEHNR and CDR2 FQNEAQ (reference sequence). The CDR3 covers 10 residues. V lost 5 bases and J 5 bases, leaving 3 bases between the germline ends. The CDR3 DNA follows: TGTGCCAGCAGCGGGGAGACCCAGTACTTC. It specifies CASSGETQYF.